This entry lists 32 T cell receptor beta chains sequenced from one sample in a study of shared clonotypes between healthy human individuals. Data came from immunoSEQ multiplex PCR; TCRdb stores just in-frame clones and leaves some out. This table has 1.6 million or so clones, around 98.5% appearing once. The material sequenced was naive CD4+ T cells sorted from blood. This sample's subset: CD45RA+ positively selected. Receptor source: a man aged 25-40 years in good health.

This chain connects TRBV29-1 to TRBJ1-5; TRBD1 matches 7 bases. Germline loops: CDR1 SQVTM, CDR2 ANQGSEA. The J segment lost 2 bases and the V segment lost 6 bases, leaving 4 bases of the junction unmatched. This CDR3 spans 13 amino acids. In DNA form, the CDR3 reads TGCAGCGTCTTAGGACAGGGCAATCAGCCCCAGCATTTT. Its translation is CSVLGQGNQPQHF.

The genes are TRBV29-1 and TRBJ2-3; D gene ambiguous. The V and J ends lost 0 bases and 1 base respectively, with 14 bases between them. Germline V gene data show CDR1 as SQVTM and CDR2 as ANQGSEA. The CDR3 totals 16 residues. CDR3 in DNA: TGCAGCGTTGAAGAAACCCTCCTAAGGGGCACAGATACGCAGTATTTT. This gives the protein CSVEETLLRGTDTQYF.

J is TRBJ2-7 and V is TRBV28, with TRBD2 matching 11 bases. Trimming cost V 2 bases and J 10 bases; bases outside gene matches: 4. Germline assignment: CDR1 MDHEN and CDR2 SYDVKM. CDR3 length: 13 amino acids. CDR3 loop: CASSLRLAGPQYF. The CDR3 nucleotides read TGTGCCAGCAGTTTACGACTAGCGGGACCCCAGTACTTC.

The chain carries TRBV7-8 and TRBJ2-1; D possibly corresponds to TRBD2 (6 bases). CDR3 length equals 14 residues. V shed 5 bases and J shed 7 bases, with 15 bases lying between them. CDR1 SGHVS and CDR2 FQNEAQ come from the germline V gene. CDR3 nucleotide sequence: TGTGCCAGCAGCGGGGGGTCCCGAATGAATGAGCAGTTCTTC. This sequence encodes CASSGGSRMNEQFF.

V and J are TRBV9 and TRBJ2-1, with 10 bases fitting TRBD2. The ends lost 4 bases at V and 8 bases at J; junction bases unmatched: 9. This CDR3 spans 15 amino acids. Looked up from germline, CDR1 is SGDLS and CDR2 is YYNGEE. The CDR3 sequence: CASSSQAGGRYEQFF. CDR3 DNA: TGTGCCAGCAGCTCCCAAGCGGGAGGGCGGTATGAGCAGTTCTTC.

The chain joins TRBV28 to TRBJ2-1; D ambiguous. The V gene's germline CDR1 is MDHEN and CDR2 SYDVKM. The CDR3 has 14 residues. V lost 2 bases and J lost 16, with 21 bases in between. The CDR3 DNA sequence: TGTGCCAGCAGTTTACCGTCGACCTATGGTTCGGAATTCTTC. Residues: CASSLPSTYGSEFF.

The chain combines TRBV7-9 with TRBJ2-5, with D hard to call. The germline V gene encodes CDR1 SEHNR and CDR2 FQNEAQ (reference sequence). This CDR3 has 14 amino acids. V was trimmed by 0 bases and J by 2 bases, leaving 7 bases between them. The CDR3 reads CASSLAAPQETQYF. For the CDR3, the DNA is TGTGCCAGCAGCTTAGCAGCGCCTCAAGAGACCCAGTACTTC.

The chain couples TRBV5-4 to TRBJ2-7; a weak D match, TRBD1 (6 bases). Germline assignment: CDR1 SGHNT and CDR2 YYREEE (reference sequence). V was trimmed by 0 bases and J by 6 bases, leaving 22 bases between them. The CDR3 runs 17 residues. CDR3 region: CASSLGPTGPGVVEQYF. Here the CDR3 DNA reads TGTGCCAGCAGCTTGGGACCGACAGGCCCCGGGGTGGTCGAGCAGTACTTC.

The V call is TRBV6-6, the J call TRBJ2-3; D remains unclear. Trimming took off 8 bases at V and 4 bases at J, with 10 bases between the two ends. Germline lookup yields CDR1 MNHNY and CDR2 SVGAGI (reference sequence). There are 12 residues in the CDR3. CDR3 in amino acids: CASRSFADTQYF. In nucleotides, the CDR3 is TGTGCCAGCCGAAGTTTTGCAGATACGCAGTATTTT.

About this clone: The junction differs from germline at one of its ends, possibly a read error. The DNA of the CDR3 is TGCGCCTGTGAAGTACGGGTATTAGCGGGCCCCACCAACCCACAAACCTACGAGCAGTACTTC. Residues: CACEVRVLAGPTNPQTYEQYF. The chain is built from TRBV30 and TRBJ2-7, with 7 bases fitting TRBD2. The CDR3 is made up of 21 amino acids. Germline V gene sequence: CDR1 GTSNPN, CDR2 SVGIG (reference sequence). Filled out from reference TRBV30 and TRBJ2-7, the complete variable domain reads SQTIHQWPATLVQPVGSPLSLECTVEGTSNPNLYWYRQAAGRGLQLLFYSVGIGQISSEVPQNLSASRPQDRQFILSSKKLLLSDSGFYLCACEVRVLAGPTNPQTYEQYFGPGTRLTVT.

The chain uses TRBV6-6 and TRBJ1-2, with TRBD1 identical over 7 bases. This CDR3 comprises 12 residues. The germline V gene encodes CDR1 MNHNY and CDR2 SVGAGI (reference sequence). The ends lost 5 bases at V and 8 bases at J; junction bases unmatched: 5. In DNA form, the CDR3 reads TGTGCCAGCAGTCCACAGGGGAACGGCTACACCTTC. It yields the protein CASSPQGNGYTF.

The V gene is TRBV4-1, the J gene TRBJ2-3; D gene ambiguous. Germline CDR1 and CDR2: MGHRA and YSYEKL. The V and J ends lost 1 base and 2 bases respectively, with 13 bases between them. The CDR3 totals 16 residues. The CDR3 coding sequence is TGCGCCAGCAGCCAAGGTCTTTCCTTGGCCACAGATACGCAGTATTTT. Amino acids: CASSQGLSLATDTQYF.

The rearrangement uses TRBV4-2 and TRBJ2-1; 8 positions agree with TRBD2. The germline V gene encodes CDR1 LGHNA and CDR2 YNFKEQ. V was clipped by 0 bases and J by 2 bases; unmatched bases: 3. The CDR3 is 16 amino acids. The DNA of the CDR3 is TGTGCCAGCAGCCAAGAACAACTAGCGGCCTACAATGAGCAGTTCTTC. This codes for CASSQEQLAAYNEQFF.

The CDR3, as DNA: TGTGCCAGCAGGGAACAGGGGATTTATGCCAATGAGCAGTTCTTC. This sequence encodes CASREQGIYANEQFF. V is TRBV5-6 and J is TRBJ2-1, with 7 nucleotides matching TRBD1. J was trimmed by 6 bases and V by 5 bases; bases with no gene match: 11. The CDR3 runs to 15 residues. The germline V gene encodes CDR1 SGHDT and CDR2 YYEEEE.

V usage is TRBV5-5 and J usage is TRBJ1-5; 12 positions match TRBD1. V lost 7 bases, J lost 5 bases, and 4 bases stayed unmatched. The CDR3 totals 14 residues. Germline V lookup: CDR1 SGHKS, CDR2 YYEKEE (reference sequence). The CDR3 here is CASGTGGKDQPQHF. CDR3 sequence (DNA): TGTGCCAGCGGGACAGGGGGCAAGGATCAGCCCCAGCATTTT.

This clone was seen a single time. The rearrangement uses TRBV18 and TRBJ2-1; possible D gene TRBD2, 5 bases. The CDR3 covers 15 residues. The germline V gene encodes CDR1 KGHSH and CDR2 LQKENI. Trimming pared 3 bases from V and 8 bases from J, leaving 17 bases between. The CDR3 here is CASSPTASSGDEQFF. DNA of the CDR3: TGTGCCAGCTCACCGACGGCTAGCTCTGGGGATGAGCAGTTCTTC.

Here the CDR3 reads CASSVEYGDTGELFF. For the CDR3, the DNA is TGTGCCAGCAGCGTAGAGTATGGAGACACCGGGGAGCTGTTTTTT. This chain uses TRBV9 with TRBJ2-2; D gene ambiguous. Germline V CDR1 and CDR2: SGDLS, YYNGEE. The V end was cut by 0 bases, the J end by 3 bases, with 9 bases between. The CDR3 runs 15 residues.

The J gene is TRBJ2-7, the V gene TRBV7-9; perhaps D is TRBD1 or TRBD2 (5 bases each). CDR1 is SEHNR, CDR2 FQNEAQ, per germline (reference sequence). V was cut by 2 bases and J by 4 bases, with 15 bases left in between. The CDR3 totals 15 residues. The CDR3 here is CASSLIRQGRYEQYF. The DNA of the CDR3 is TGTGCCAGCAGCTTAATCCGGCAGGGACGGTACGAGCAGTACTTC.

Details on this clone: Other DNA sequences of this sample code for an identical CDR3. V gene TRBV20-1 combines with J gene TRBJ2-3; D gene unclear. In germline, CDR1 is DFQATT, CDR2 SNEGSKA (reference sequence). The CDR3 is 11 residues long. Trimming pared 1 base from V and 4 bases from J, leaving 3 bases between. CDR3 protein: CSARGPDTQYF. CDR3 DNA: TGCAGTGCTAGAGGTCCAGATACGCAGTATTTT.

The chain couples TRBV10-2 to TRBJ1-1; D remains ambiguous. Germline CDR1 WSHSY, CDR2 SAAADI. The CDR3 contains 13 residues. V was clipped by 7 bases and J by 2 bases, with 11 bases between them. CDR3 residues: CASMSEKNTEAFF. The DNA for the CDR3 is TGCGCCAGCATGTCAGAGAAAAACACTGAAGCTTTCTTT.

This CDR3 is CASGRVYEQYF. The CDR3 coding sequence is TGTGCCAGCGGGAGGGTTTACGAGCAGTACTTC. The J gene is TRBJ2-7, the V gene TRBV6-5, with 7 bases aligning to TRBD2. The CDR3 spans 11 residues. Germline CDR1 reads MNHEY; CDR2 reads SVGAGI. Germline trimming cut 8 bases from V and 4 bases from J; bases unmatched to any gene: 2.

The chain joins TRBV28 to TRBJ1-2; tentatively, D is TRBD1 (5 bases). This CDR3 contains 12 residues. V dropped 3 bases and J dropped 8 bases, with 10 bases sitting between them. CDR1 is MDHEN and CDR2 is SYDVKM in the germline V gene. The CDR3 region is CASSFTGSGYTF. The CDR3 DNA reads TGTGCCAGCAGTTTCACAGGTAGCGGCTACACCTTC.

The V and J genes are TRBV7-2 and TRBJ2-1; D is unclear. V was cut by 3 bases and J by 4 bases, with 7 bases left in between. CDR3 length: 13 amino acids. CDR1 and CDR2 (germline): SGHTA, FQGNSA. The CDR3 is CASSFGRYNEQFF. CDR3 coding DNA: TGTGCCAGCAGCTTTGGCCGGTACAATGAGCAGTTCTTC. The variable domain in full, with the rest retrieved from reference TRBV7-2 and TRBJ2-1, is GAGVSQSPSNKVTEKGKDVELRCDPISGHTALYWYRQSLGQGLEFLIYFQGNSAPDKSGLPSDRFSAERTGGSVSTLTIQRTQQEDSAVYLCASSFGRYNEQFFGPGTRLTVL.

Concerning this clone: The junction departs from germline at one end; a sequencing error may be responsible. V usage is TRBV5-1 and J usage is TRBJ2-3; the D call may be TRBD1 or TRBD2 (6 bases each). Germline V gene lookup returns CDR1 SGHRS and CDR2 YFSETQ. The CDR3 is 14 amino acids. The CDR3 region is CASCFLGGTDTQYF. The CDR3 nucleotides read TGCGCCAGCTGCTTCCTAGGGGGGACAGATACGCAGTATTTT.

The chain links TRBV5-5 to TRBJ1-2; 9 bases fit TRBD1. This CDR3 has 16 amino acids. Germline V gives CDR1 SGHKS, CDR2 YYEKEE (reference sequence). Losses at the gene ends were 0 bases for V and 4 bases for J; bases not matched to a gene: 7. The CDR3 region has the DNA TGTGCCAGCAGCTTGGGTCCCGGGACAGGGCTCTATGGCTACACCTTC. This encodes CASSLGPGTGLYGYTF.

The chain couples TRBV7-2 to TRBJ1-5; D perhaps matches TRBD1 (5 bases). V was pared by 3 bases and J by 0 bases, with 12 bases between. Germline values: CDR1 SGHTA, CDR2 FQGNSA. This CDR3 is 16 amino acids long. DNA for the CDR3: TGTGCCAGCAGCTTGGGGCGGCCGACTAGCAATCAGCCCCAGCATTTT. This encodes CASSLGRPTSNQPQHF.

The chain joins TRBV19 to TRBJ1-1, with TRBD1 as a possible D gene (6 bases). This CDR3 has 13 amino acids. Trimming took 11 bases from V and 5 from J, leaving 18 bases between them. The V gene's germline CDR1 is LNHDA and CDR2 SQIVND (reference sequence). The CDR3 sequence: CAVTGRKLTEAFF. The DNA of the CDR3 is TGTGCCGTCACAGGGAGGAAGCTTACTGAAGCTTTCTTT. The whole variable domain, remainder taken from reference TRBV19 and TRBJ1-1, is DGGITQSPKYLFRKEGQNVTLSCEQNLNHDAMYWYRQDPGQGLRLIYYSQIVNDFQKGDIAEGYSVSREKKESFPLTVTSAQKNPTAFYLCAVTGRKLTEAFFGQGTRLTVV.

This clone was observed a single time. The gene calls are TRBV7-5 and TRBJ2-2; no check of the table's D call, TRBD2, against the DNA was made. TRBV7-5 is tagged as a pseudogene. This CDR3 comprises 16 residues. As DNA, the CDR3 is TGTGCCAGAAGCTTAGCGGCGGGAACGAACACCGGGGAGCTGTTTTTT. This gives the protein CARSLAAGTNTGELFF.

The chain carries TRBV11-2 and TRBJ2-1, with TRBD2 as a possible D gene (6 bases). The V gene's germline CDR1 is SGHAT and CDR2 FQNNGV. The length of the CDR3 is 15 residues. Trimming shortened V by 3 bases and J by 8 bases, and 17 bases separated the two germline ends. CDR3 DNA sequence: TGTGCCAGCAGCTTCCTGGGCGGGAAGTTGGATGAGCAGTTCTTC. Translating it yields CASSFLGGKLDEQFF.

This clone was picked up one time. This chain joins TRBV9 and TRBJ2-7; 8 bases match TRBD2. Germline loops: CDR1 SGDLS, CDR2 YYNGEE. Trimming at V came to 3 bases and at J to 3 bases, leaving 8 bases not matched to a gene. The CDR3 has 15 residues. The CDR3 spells CASSAGGGRFYEQYF. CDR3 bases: TGTGCCAGCAGCGCTGGGGGCGGGAGGTTCTACGAGCAGTACTTC. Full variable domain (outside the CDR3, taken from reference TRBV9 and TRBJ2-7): DSGVTQTPKHLITATGQRVTLRCSPRSGDLSVYWYQQSLDQGLQFLIQYYNGEERAKGNILERFSAQQFPDLHSELNLSSLELGDSALYFCASSAGGGRFYEQYFGPGTRLTVT.

CDR3 sequence: CASSYARVSEAFF. CDR3 sequence (DNA): TGTGCCAGCAGTTACGCGAGGGTTTCTGAAGCTTTCTTT. The chain links TRBV6-6 to TRBJ1-1; D call uncertain. The CDR3 extends over 13 amino acids. Germline assignment: CDR1 MNHNY and CDR2 SVGAGI (reference sequence). The V end was cut by 2 bases, the J end by 6 bases, with 10 bases between.

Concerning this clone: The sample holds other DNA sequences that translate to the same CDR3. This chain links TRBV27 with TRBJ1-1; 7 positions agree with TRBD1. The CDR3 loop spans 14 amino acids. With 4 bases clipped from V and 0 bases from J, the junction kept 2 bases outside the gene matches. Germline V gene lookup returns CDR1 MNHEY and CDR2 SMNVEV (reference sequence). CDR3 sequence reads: CASSYDRVNTEAFF. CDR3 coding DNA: TGTGCCAGCAGTTATGACAGGGTGAACACTGAAGCTTTCTTT.